These 31 T cell receptor beta chains were all obtained from the same sample, sequenced in a study of early T cells in non-severe SARS-CoV-2 infection. TCRdb ran MiXCR on the 5' RACE reads and lists one entry per CDR3 protein. This sample has more than 55,000 distinct CDR3 sequences; around 13% occur once, and the top ten carry around 1.4%. Sequencing used whole blood. These TCRs come from an adult who was a healthcare worker with PCR-confirmed SARS-CoV-2 infection or an uninfected control (not recorded which).

Only a few counts were recorded for this clonotype. The chain uses TRBV5-1 and TRBJ2-1, with D perhaps matching TRBD1 (5 bases). CDR3 length: 11 amino acids. The germline CDR1 and CDR2 sequences are SGHRS and YFSETQ. Deletions cut 5 bases from V and 6 bases from J, with 6 bases between. DNA for the CDR3: TGCGCCAGCAGTAGGGGCAATGAGCAGTTCTTC. Encoded protein: CASSRGNEQFF.

This clonotype was detected many times. The rearrangement uses TRBV2 and TRBJ1-6, with D maybe TRBD1 (5 bases). V was shortened by 5 bases and J by 10 bases, with 30 bases between the two germline ends. This CDR3 has 19 residues. Germline V gene lookup returns CDR1 SNHLY and CDR2 FYNNEI. The CDR3 region is CASSLMRATGLRGGSPLHF. In DNA form, the CDR3 reads TGTGCCAGCAGTCTCATGAGGGCGACGGGACTGCGGGGAGGGTCACCCCTCCACTTT.

At least ten counts were recorded for this clonotype. This chain uses TRBV11-2 with TRBJ2-7, with D possibly TRBD2 on 7 matching bases. This CDR3 spans 15 amino acids. Germline CDR1 and CDR2: SGHAT and FQNNGV. Trimming removed 2 bases from V and 6 bases from J, with 17 bases in between. In nucleotides, the CDR3 is TGTGCCAGCAGCTTATTATTGGCGGGGGCCCTCGAGCAGTACTTC. Amino acids: CASSLLLAGALEQYF.

There are many counts of this clonotype. The chain links TRBV20-1 to TRBJ2-3; 14 bases align to TRBD2. Germline V gene data show CDR1 as DFQATT and CDR2 as SNEGSKA (reference sequence). The CDR3 is 15 residues long. The trim removed 3 bases at V and 6 bases at J, leaving 5 bases unmatched. CDR3 DNA sequence: TGCAGTGCTAGGACTAGCGGGGGGGCCAAGGATACGCAGTATTTT. Protein sequence: CSARTSGGAKDTQYF.

This clonotype has only a few counts. The gene calls are TRBV5-1 and TRBJ2-1; 9 positions agree with TRBD1. Germline V gives CDR1 SGHRS, CDR2 YFSETQ. CDR3 length: 13 residues. Trimming removed 4 bases from V and 9 bases from J; junction bases left unmatched: 5. CDR3 DNA: TGCGCCAGCAGCGGTGACAGGGGGTTTGAGCAGTTCTTC. Protein: CASSGDRGFEQFF.

The gene calls are TRBV20-1 and TRBJ1-2; D is uncertain. Trimming cost V 4 bases and J 4 bases, with 16 bases left between them. Per the germline V gene, CDR1 is DFQATT and CDR2 is SNEGSKA (reference sequence). This CDR3 has 14 amino acids. CDR3 nucleotide sequence: TGCAGTGCTACCCCGACCGGAGTTGGCTATGGCTACACCTTC. Amino acids: CSATPTGVGYGYTF.

This clonotype was picked up many times. This rearrangement joins TRBV5-1 to TRBJ2-6, with D uncertain. V lost 1 base, J lost 2 bases, and 7 bases lay in between. The germline CDR1 and CDR2 sequences are SGHRS and YFSETQ. This CDR3 is built from 15 residues. The chain's CDR3 is CASSLKLPGANVLTF. DNA for the CDR3: TGCGCCAGCAGCTTGAAGCTTCCTGGGGCCAACGTCCTGACTTTC.

The chain is built from TRBV9 and TRBJ2-7, with D possibly called TRBD1 or TRBD2 (6 bases each). The germline V and J ends were trimmed by 0 bases and 1 base, with 14 bases remaining between them. Germline-derived CDR1 and CDR2 are SGDLS and YYNGEE. This CDR3 is built from 16 residues. CDR3 DNA: TGTGCCAGCAGCGTAGGGCCGGGGGCGGATTCCTACGAGCAGTACTTC. The encoded protein is CASSVGPGADSYEQYF.

The genes are TRBV24-1 and TRBJ2-3; 7 nucleotides agree with TRBD1. This CDR3 has 13 residues. Trimming removed 5 bases from V and 5 bases from J; junction bases left unmatched: 3. Germline V gene sequence: CDR1 KGHDR, CDR2 SFDVKD. CDR3: CATSAGTEDTQYF. DNA of the CDR3: TGTGCCACCAGTGCCGGGACAGAAGATACGCAGTATTTT.

This clonotype was seen many times. The chain has TRBV30 and TRBJ1-2; TRBD1 might be the D (5 bases). The V and J ends lost 0 bases and 6 bases respectively, with 8 bases between them. CDR1 GTSNPN and CDR2 SVGIG come from the germline V gene (reference sequence). The CDR3 runs 12 residues. CDR3 DNA sequence: TGTGCCTGGAGTGTGTTGGGGCATGGCTACACCTTC. Translated, it gives CAWSVLGHGYTF. Together with reference TRBV30 and TRBJ1-2, the CDR3 gives the full variable domain: SQTIHQWPATLVQPVGSPLSLECTVEGTSNPNLYWYRQAAGRGLQLLFYSVGIGQISSEVPQNLSASRPQDRQFILSSKKLLLSDSGFYLCAWSVLGHGYTFGSGTRLTVV.

This clonotype was detected only a few times. The chain uses TRBV24-1 and TRBJ2-1; no clear D gene. The V and J ends lost 4 bases and 4 bases respectively, with 7 bases between them. The germline gives CDR1 KGHDR, CDR2 SFDVKD. This CDR3 has 13 amino acids. The CDR3 is CATSDPNYNEQFF. Here the CDR3 DNA reads TGTGCCACCAGTGACCCAAATTACAATGAGCAGTTCTTC.

This clonotype was counted many times. This chain uses TRBV7-9 with TRBJ2-1; TRBD1 might be the D (5 bases). The CDR3 runs to 12 residues. The ends were cut back, 5 bases at V and 7 bases at J, with 9 bases in the middle. Germline V gene sequence: CDR1 SEHNR, CDR2 FQNEAQ (reference sequence). The chain's CDR3 is CASSRQGNEQFF. The CDR3 DNA reads TGTGCCAGCAGCAGGCAGGGAAATGAGCAGTTCTTC.

This clonotype was seen more than once but under ten times. The gene calls are TRBV19 and TRBJ2-1; possible D gene TRBD1, 6 bases. Trimming took 1 base from V and 3 from J, leaving 10 bases between them. Germline V gene sequence: CDR1 LNHDA, CDR2 SQIVND (reference sequence). The CDR3 spans 15 residues. CDR3 region: CASSIVSDSYNEQFF. CDR3 bases: TGTGCCAGTAGTATAGTTTCGGACAGCTACAATGAGCAGTTCTTC.

This clonotype was picked up many times. The chain carries TRBV4-1 and TRBJ1-2; 8 bases line up with TRBD1. CDR1 MGHRA and CDR2 YSYEKL come from the germline V gene. The CDR3 loop spans 15 amino acids. J lost 6 bases, V lost 0 bases, and 6 bases had no gene match. The CDR3 DNA sequence: TGCGCCAGCAGCCAAGATCCAGGGGGCTGGGATGGCTACACCTTC. This translates into CASSQDPGGWDGYTF.

This clonotype was recorded at least ten times. This chain links TRBV6-5 with TRBJ1-6; possible D gene TRBD1, 6 bases. Germline CDR1 MNHEY, CDR2 SVGAGI. The CDR3 has 16 amino acids. The germline V and J ends were trimmed by 2 bases and 10 bases, with 18 bases remaining between them. Written as DNA, the CDR3 is TGTGCCAGCAGTTACACTCAACAGGGCCCGTACTCACCCCTCCACTTT. Translation gives CASSYTQQGPYSPLHF.

There are many counts of this clonotype. The gene calls are TRBV5-1 and TRBJ2-1; TRBD2 aligns across 14 bases. The V gene's germline CDR1 is SGHRS and CDR2 YFSETQ. This CDR3 comprises 17 residues. V gave up 3 bases and J gave up 8 bases; unmatched junction bases: 10. CDR3: CASSSLPGLAGDYEQFF. The DNA of the CDR3 is TGCGCCAGCAGCTCGCTACCGGGACTAGCGGGGGATTATGAGCAGTTCTTC.

This clonotype occurred many times. This chain joins TRBV29-1 and TRBJ2-1, with 7 bases aligning to TRBD1. V was pared by 0 bases and J by 6 bases, with 11 bases of the junction left unmatched. This CDR3 contains 16 residues. Germline V gives CDR1 SQVTM, CDR2 ANQGSEA. The CDR3 region is CSVEDPQQGNSNEQFF. The CDR3 bases are TGCAGCGTTGAAGATCCGCAACAGGGGAATTCCAATGAGCAGTTCTTC.

This clonotype was detected only a few times. The chain combines TRBV20-1 with TRBJ2-7; 9 bases agree with TRBD1. This CDR3 is 15 amino acids long. J lost 1 base, V lost 0 bases, and 4 bases had no gene match. The germline gives CDR1 DFQATT, CDR2 SNEGSKA (reference sequence). The CDR3 region has the DNA TGCAGTGCTAGAGATCTGGGGACAGGGTCCTACGAGCAGTACTTC. It specifies CSARDLGTGSYEQYF.

The V and J genes are TRBV6-2 or TRBV6-3 and TRBJ1-2; no reliable D call. The germline V and J ends were trimmed by 2 bases and 2 bases, with 9 bases remaining between them. In germline, CDR1 is MNHEY, CDR2 SVGEGT. The CDR3 has 14 residues. The CDR3 DNA follows: TGTGCCAGCAGTTACGGAACCCGAAACTATGGCTACACCTTC. It is translated as CASSYGTRNYGYTF.

The genes are TRBV5-1 and TRBJ2-3, with D tentatively TRBD2 (7 bases). Germline V lookup: CDR1 SGHRS, CDR2 YFSETQ. With 2 bases removed from V and 2 bases from J, the gap between germline ends came to 15 bases. CDR3 size: 16 residues. The CDR3 loop is CASSFVGRGPTDTQYF. CDR3 bases: TGCGCCAGCAGCTTTGTAGGGCGGGGGCCCACAGATACGCAGTATTTT.

This clonotype showed up just a few times. Here the CDR3 reads CASKSGTTNTGELFF. CDR3 DNA: TGCGCCAGCAAGTCAGGAACTACGAACACCGGGGAGCTGTTTTTT. The rearrangement uses TRBV5-1 and TRBJ2-2; D is uncertain. The germline V gene has CDR1 SGHRS and CDR2 YFSETQ. The CDR3 covers 15 residues. Trimming removed 6 bases at V and 0 bases at J, with 12 bases between. Using reference TRBV5-1 and TRBJ2-2 for the parts outside the CDR3, the full variable domain is KAGVTQTPRYLIKTRGQQVTLSCSPISGHRSVSWYQQTPGQGLQFLFEYFSETQRNKGNFPGRFSGRQFSNSRSEMNVSTLELGDSALYLCASKSGTTNTGELFFGEGSRLTVL.

The chain joins TRBV12-3 or TRBV12-4 to TRBJ2-2; 11 nucleotides match TRBD1. V lost 8 bases to trimming and J lost 7 bases; unmatched junction nucleotides: 6. There are 14 residues in the CDR3. Here the CDR3 reads CASYLGQGVGELFF. The CDR3 DNA sequence: TGTGCCAGCTATTTGGGACAGGGGGTCGGGGAGCTGTTTTTT.

This clonotype was counted many times. The chain combines TRBV7-9 with TRBJ1-1; D not resolved. With 1 base removed from V and 4 bases from J, the gap between germline ends came to 7 bases. Germline assignment: CDR1 SEHNR and CDR2 FQNEAQ (reference sequence). The CDR3 sequence is 13 residues long. The DNA of the CDR3 is TGTGCCAGCAGCTTAGTCCCGGGCACTGAAGCTTTCTTT. It codes for CASSLVPGTEAFF.

The V call is TRBV12-3 or TRBV12-4, the J call TRBJ2-1, with 8 bases aligning to TRBD1. The CDR3 covers 14 residues. Trimming removed 5 bases from V and 6 bases from J; junction bases left unmatched: 6. The CDR3 coding sequence is TGTGCCAGCAGTCAACGACAGGGGCCCAATGAGCAGTTCTTC. It encodes CASSQRQGPNEQFF.

This clonotype occurred a few times. The rearrangement joins TRBV20-1 to TRBJ2-7, with 12 bases that match TRBD2. The CDR3 has 14 amino acids. V was clipped by 6 bases and J by 5 bases; unmatched bases: 8. Germline lookup yields CDR1 DFQATT and CDR2 SNEGSKA (reference sequence). The CDR3 is CSAALAGGVNEQYF. The DNA of the CDR3 is TGCAGTGCGGCACTAGCGGGGGGCGTTAACGAGCAGTACTTC.

This clonotype was picked up a small number of times. The junction departs from germline at one end; a sequencing error may be responsible. The CDR3 nucleotides are TGCAGTGCCTCTTTACACTCCGACGAGCAGTACTTC. Its translation is CSASLHSDEQYF. The chain joins TRBV20-1 to TRBJ2-7; D gene unclear. The CDR3 covers 12 residues. Germline V gene sequence: CDR1 DFQATT, CDR2 SNEGSKA (reference sequence).

This clonotype was observed a few times. V usage is TRBV20-1 and J usage is TRBJ2-1; no definite D call. The CDR3 is 14 residues long. Germline assignment: CDR1 DFQATT and CDR2 SNEGSKA (reference sequence). Between the trimmed V and J ends, which lost 3 bases and 0 bases, there was a span of 9 bases. Written as DNA, the CDR3 is TGCAGTGCTAGTAGGCCCAGCTCCTACAATGAGCAGTTCTTC. Protein product: CSASRPSSYNEQFF.

Notes on this clonotype: The conserved phenylalanine or tryptophan is not found at the CDR3 terminus, so this likely reflects a read error. V is TRBV12-3 or TRBV12-4 and J is TRBJ1-2, with 7 bases identical to TRBD1. Losses at the gene ends were 0 bases for V and 3 bases for J; bases not matched to a gene: 7. The CDR3 extends over 16 amino acids. The DNA of the CDR3 is TGTGCCAGCAGTTTAGCGGGGACAGAGAACTACTATGGCTACACCTCC. This gives the protein CASSLAGTENYYGYTS.

This clonotype was observed many times. This rearrangement joins TRBV12-3 or TRBV12-4 to TRBJ1-2, with TRBD1 identical over 9 bases. V shed 7 bases and J 7 bases; nucleotides not matched to a gene: 4. This CDR3 contains 12 residues. The DNA of the CDR3 is TGTGCCAGCAACACAGGGGGCCTTGGCTACACCTTC. This translates into CASNTGGLGYTF.

The CDR3 DNA is TGTGCCAGCGGCAACTACGAGCAGTACTTC. This gives the protein CASGNYEQYF. The chain is built from TRBV3-1 and TRBJ2-7; D call uncertain. This CDR3 has 10 amino acids. The V gene's germline CDR1 is LGHDT and CDR2 YNNKEL (reference sequence). Trimming cost V 8 bases and J 3 bases, with 5 bases left between them.

This clonotype occurred a few times. V usage is TRBV6-6 and J usage is TRBJ1-6; no definite D call. Germline assignment: CDR1 MNHNY and CDR2 SVGAGI (reference sequence). The V and J ends lost 2 bases and 12 bases respectively, with 14 bases between them. This CDR3 comprises 14 residues. Here the CDR3 reads CASSYVQSPGPLHF. CDR3 bases: TGTGCCAGCAGTTACGTTCAATCCCCAGGACCCCTCCACTTT.